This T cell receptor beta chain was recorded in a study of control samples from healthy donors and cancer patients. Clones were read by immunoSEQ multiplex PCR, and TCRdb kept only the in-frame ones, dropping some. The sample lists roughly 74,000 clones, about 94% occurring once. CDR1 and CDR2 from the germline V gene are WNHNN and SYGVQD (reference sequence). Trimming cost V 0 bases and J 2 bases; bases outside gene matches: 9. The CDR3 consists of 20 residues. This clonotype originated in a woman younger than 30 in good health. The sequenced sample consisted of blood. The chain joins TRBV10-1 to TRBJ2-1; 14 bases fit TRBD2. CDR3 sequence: CASSESGLAGERGTYNEQFF. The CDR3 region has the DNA TGCGCCAGCAGTGAGTCGGGACTAGCGGGAGAGCGGGGCACCTACAATGAGCAGTTCTTC.